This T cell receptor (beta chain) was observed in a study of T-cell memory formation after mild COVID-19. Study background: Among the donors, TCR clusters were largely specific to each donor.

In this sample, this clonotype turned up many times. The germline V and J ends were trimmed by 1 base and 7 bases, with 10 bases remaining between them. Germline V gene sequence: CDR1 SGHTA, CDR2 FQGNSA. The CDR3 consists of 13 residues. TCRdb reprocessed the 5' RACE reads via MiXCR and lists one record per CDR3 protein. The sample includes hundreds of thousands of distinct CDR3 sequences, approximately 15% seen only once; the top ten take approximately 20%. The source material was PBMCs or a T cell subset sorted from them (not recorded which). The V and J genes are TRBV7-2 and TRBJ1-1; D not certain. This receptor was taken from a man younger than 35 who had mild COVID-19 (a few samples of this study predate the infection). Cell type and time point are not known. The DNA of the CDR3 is TGTGCCAGCAGCTTAGTTCTCCGGGATGAAGCTTTCTTT. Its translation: CASSLVLRDEAFF. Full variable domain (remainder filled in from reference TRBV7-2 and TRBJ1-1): GAGVSQSPSNKVTEKGKDVELRCDPISGHTALYWYRQSLGQGLEFLIYFQGNSAPDKSGLPSDRFSAERTGGSVSTLTIQRTQQEDSAVYLCASSLVLRDEAFFGQGTRLTVV.